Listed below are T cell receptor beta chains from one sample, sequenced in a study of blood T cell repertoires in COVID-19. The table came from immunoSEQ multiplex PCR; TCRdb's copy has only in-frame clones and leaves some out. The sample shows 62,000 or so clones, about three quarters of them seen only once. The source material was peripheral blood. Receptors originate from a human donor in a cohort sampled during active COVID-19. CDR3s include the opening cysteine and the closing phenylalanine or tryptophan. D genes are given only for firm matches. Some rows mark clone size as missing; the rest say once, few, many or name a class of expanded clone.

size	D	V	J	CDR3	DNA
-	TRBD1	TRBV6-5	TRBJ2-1	CASSNRGSSYNEQFF	TGTGCCAGCAGCAACAGGGGGTCCTCCTACAATGAGCAGTTCTTC
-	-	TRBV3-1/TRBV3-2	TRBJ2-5	CAISDGRGPQETQYF	TGTGCCATCTCAGACGGGCGGGGGCCCCAAGAGACCCAGTACTTC
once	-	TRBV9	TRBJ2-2	CASSAEGGTGELFF	TGTGCCAGCAGCGCTGAGGGAGGCACCGGGGAGCTGTTTTTT
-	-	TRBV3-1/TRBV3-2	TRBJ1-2	CASSTRGLGYGYTF	TGTGCCAGCAGCACAAGGGGTCTGGGCTATGGCTACACCTTC
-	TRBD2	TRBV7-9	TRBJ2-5	CASSATSGATETQYF	TGTGCCAGCAGCGCGACTAGCGGCGCCACGGAGACCCAGTACTTC
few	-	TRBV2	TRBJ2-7	CASSNGRLSSYEQYF	TGTGCCAGCAGTAATGGCAGATTAAGCTCCTACGAGCAGTACTTC
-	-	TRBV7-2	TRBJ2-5	CASSLVSATRETQYF	TGTGCCAGCAGCTTAGTAAGTGCGACTAGAGAGACCCAGTACTTC
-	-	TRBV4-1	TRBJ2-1	CASSKEGGASRYNEQFF	TGCGCCAGCAGCAAAGAAGGAGGGGCTAGCCGCTACAATGAGCAGTTCTTC
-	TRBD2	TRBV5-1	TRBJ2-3	CASRRTASGVTDTQYF	TGCGCCAGCAGACGCACGGCTAGCGGGGTCACAGATACGCAGTATTTT
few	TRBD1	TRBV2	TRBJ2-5	CASSADRARETQYF	TGTGCCAGCAGTGCCGACAGGGCCAGGGAGACCCAGTACTTC
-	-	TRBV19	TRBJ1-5	CASSITWRGGNQPQHF	TGTGCCAGTAGTATAACGTGGAGGGGAGGCAATCAGCCCCAGCATTTT
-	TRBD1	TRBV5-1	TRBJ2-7	CASSLKPGQGNEQYF	TGCGCCAGCAGCTTAAAACCGGGACAGGGGAACGAGCAGTACTTC
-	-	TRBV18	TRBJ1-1	CASSPQRGGMSDTEAFF	TGTGCCAGCTCACCACAGAGGGGAGGCATGAGCGACACTGAAGCTTTCTTT
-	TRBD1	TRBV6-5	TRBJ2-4	CASSPPGQGMNIQYF	TGTGCCAGCAGTCCTCCGGGACAGGGGATGAACATTCAGTACTTC
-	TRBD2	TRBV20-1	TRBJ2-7	CSASRGLAGRDEQYF	TGCAGTGCTAGTAGGGGACTAGCGGGGCGAGACGAGCAGTACTTC
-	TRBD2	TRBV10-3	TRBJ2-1	CAISESNRGGNEQFF	TGTGCCATCAGTGAGTCGAATCGCGGGGGTAATGAGCAGTTCTTC
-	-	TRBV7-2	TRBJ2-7	CASSAETYEQYF	TGTGCCAGCTCGGCGGAGACCTACGAGCAGTACTTC
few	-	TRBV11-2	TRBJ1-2	CASSLAGEYGYTF	TGTGCCAGCAGCTTAGCGGGGGAGTATGGCTACACCTTC
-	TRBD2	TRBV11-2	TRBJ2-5	CASSQGLGETQYF	TGTGCCAGCAGCCAGGGACTAGGCGAGACCCAGTACTTC
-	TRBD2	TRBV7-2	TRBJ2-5	CASSLGIAGAQETQYF	TGTGCCAGCAGCTTAGGAATAGCGGGGGCCCAAGAGACCCAGTACTTC
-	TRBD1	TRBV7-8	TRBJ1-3	CASSLRSGQAFSGNTIYF	TGTGCCAGCAGCTTGCGATCGGGACAGGCTTTCTCTGGAAACACCATATATTTT
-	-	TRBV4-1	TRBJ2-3	CASSQEGGLPDTDTQYF	TGCGCCAGCAGCCAAGAAGGCGGACTCCCGGACACAGATACGCAGTATTTT
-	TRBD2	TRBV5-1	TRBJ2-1	CASKLSGGRFYNEQFF	TGCGCCAGCAAGCTCAGCGGGGGCAGATTCTACAATGAGCAGTTCTTC
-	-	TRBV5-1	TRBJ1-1	CASQVGQGTEAFF	TGCGCCAGCCAAGTCGGGCAGGGCACTGAAGCTTTCTTT
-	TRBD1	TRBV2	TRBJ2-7	CASSWTGRHEQYF	TGTGCCAGCAGTTGGACAGGGCGCCACGAGCAGTACTTC
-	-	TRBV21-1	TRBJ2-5	CASRPPPPLTGEETQYF	TGTGCCAGCAGGCCCCCGCCTCCCCTCACAGGGGAAGAGACCCAGTACTTC
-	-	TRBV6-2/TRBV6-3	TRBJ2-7	CASSPNRSPYEQYF	TGTGCCAGCAGCCCAAACAGGAGCCCCTACGAGCAGTACTTC
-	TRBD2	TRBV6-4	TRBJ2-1	CASRGLAGGPGEQFF	TGTGCCAGCAGGGGACTAGCGGGGGGGCCCGGTGAGCAGTTCTTC
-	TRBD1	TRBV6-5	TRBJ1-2	CASSSQGVGYGYTF	TGTGCCAGCAGCTCCCAGGGGGTCGGCTATGGCTACACCTTC
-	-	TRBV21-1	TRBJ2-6	CASSKPNRGCGANVLTF	TGTGCCAGCAGCAAACCGAACAGGGGATGCGGGGCCAACGTCCTGACTTTC
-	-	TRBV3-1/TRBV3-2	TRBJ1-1	CASSPSGNKNTEAFF	TGTGCCAGCAGCCCCTCGGGGAACAAGAACACTGAAGCTTTCTTT
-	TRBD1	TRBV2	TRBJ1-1	CASRPIGQGGARF	TGTGCCAGCAGGCCGATTGGACAGGGTGGCGCCCGATTT
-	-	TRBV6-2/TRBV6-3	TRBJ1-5	CASSSRGSSNQPQHF	TGTGCCAGCAGTTCAAGGGGGTCTAGCAATCAGCCCCAGCATTTT
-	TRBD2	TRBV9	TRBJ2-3	CASSDGGRTSLTDTQYF	TGTGCCAGCAGCGATGGAGGGCGGACTAGCCTCACAGATACGCAGTATTTT